These T cell receptor beta chains were read from a single sample in a study of identifying expanded T cells in peripheral blood. The repertoire was sequenced with immunoSEQ multiplex PCR; TCRdb's copy has only in-frame clones and lacks some. The table has over 85,000 clones, around 88% seen once. The sample consisted of blood. These receptor sequences come from a person aged 18 to 70 in good health. CDR3s include the opening cysteine and the closing phenylalanine or tryptophan. D genes are given only for firm matches. Only some rows state a clone size, as once, few, many or a class for expanded clones.

length	size	V	D	J	DNA	CDR3
13	.	TRBV6-5	.	TRBJ1-6	TGTGCCAGCAGTTCCCGCAGGGATTCACCCCTCCACTTT	CASSSRRDSPLHF
14	.	TRBV30	TRBD2	TRBJ2-1	TGTGCCTGGAGTGGACTAGCGGGGGCCGGTGAGCAGTTCTTC	CAWSGLAGAGEQFF
15	.	TRBV9	TRBD2	TRBJ2-2	TGTGCCAGCAGCGTCTCGGGACTAAAGACCGGGGAGCTGTTTTTT	CASSVSGLKTGELFF
16	.	TRBV5-1	TRBD1	TRBJ2-3	TGCGCCAGCAGCGAGAGACGGACAGGGGGCTCAGATACGCAGTATTTT	CASSERRTGGSDTQYF
13	few	TRBV14	.	TRBJ1-5	TGTGCCAGCAGCCAGGCGGTTATGGGGACCCAGCATTTT	CASSQAVMGTQHF
12	.	TRBV7-9	.	TRBJ1-3	TGTGCCAGCAGCGAACAAACCGGGACGGATCGTTTT	CASSEQTGTDRF
14	.	TRBV5-1	.	TRBJ2-1	TGCGCCAGCAGCTTGTCCGACAGGCCCAATGAGCAGTTCTTC	CASSLSDRPNEQFF
13	.	TRBV5-1	.	TRBJ2-5	TGCGCCAGCAGCTTGGGGGGGCAGGAGACCCAGTACTTC	CASSLGGQETQYF
16	.	TRBV9	TRBD1	TRBJ2-7	TGTGCCAGCAGCATCAGCCGGGACAGGGTAGTAAACGAGCAGTACTTC	CASSISRDRVVNEQYF
14	.	TRBV27	TRBD2	TRBJ2-7	TGTGCCAGCAGGACCGGGACTAGTCCCTACGAGCAGTACTTC	CASRTGTSPYEQYF
15	.	TRBV9	.	TRBJ2-1	TGTGCCAGCAGCGTAGGGAGACTCCCAGACAATGAGCAGTTCTTC	CASSVGRLPDNEQFF
12	.	TRBV2	.	TRBJ1-3	TGTGCCAGCCACGGACCCGGAAACACCATATATTTT	CASHGPGNTIYF
12	.	TRBV19	.	TRBJ1-1	TGTGCCAGTAGTCGGGGGACCACTGAAGCTTTCTTT	CASSRGTTEAFF
14	.	TRBV15	.	TRBJ2-7	TGTGCCACCAGCAGAGCTCAGGGGACCTACGAGCAGTACTTC	CATSRAQGTYEQYF